The rows below give T cell receptor beta chains drawn from one sample of a study of blood T cell repertoires in COVID-19. TCRdb's copy holds only in-frame clones and misses some; the assay was immunoSEQ multiplex PCR. The sample lists about 200,000 clones; about nine tenths were seen once. Source material: peripheral blood. The receptor source for this set is a man younger than 35 with active or convalescent COVID-19. Each CDR3 is given with its conserved first and last residue. Fields, in order: CDR3 protein, CDR3 DNA, D gene, V gene, J gene, clone size. The D gene is left open where the match is weak. Clone size appears in some rows only: once, few, many, or a class for an expanded clone.

CASGPNSIQPQHF,TGTGCTAGTGGCCCCAATTCAATTCAGCCCCAGCATTTT,.,TRBV12-5,TRBJ1-5,few
CATSTGSPGFLDSPLHF,TGTGCCACCAGCACTGGCAGTCCAGGGTTTTTAGATTCACCCCTCCACTTT,.,TRBV15,TRBJ1-6,.
CASSSYLGGRRDEETQYF,TGTGCCAGCAGTTCTTATCTAGGCGGAAGGAGGGATGAGGAGACCCAGTACTTC,.,TRBV6-2/TRBV6-3,TRBJ2-5,.
CASSLASGNEQFF,TGCGCCAGCAGCTTGGCCTCCGGCAATGAGCAGTTCTTC,.,TRBV5-1,TRBJ2-1,few
CASSYKTGENYGYTF,TGTGCCAGCAGCTATAAGACAGGGGAAAACTATGGCTACACCTTC,TRBD1,TRBV7-9,TRBJ1-2,few
CASRPLAPDTQYF,TGCGCCAGCAGACCCCTAGCCCCGGATACGCAGTATTTT,.,TRBV5-1,TRBJ2-3,.
CASSVPGQGINEQFF,TGTGCCAGCAGTGTACCGGGACAGGGAATTAATGAGCAGTTCTTC,TRBD1,TRBV2,TRBJ2-1,.
CASRTSDRVDSPLHF,TGTGCCAGCAGAACCTCTGACAGGGTGGATTCACCCCTCCACTTT,TRBD1,TRBV27,TRBJ1-6,.
CAWSGDRYQPQHF,TGTGCCTGGAGTGGGGACAGATATCAGCCCCAGCATTTT,TRBD1,TRBV30,TRBJ1-5,.
CASSPEGGWGYTF,TGTGCCAGCAGCCCCGAAGGGGGCTGGGGCTACACCTTC,TRBD1,TRBV7-9,TRBJ1-2,.
CASSEVIQGARGKLFF,TGTGCCAGCAGTGAAGTAATACAGGGGGCTCGCGGAAAACTGTTTTTT,TRBD1,TRBV6-1,TRBJ1-4,.
CSVKTSAPRYTQYF,TGCAGCGTGAAAACTAGCGCCCCTAGATATACGCAGTATTTT,TRBD2,TRBV29-1,TRBJ2-3,.
CAWSVRYYGYTF,TGTGCCTGGAGTGTCAGGTACTATGGCTACACCTTC,.,TRBV30,TRBJ1-2,.
CASTPDRGNGYTF,TGTGCCAGCACCCCGGACAGGGGGAATGGCTACACCTTC,TRBD1,TRBV2,TRBJ1-2,few
CASSVDSWNTEAFF,TGTGCCAGCAGCGTGGACAGCTGGAACACTGAAGCTTTCTTT,.,TRBV5-4,TRBJ1-1,.
CAISDRDNEQFF,TGTGCCATCAGTGACAGGGACAATGAGCAGTTCTTC,.,TRBV10-3,TRBJ2-1,.
CASSPDITVGGYTF,TGCGCCAGCAGCCCCGACATCACTGTAGGAGGCTACACCTTC,.,TRBV5-1,TRBJ1-2,.
CASSRGQQRNTIYF,TGTGCCAGCAGTAGGGGACAGCAACGAAACACCATATATTTT,TRBD1,TRBV6-5,TRBJ1-3,.
CASSLVGSYSGNTIYF,TGTGCCAGCAGCTTGGTGGGGAGTTACTCTGGAAACACCATATATTTT,.,TRBV7-9,TRBJ1-3,many
CASSATGGPTTSKQYF,TGTGCCAGCAGTGCGACAGGGGGACCGACGACTAGCAAGCAGTACTTC,TRBD1,TRBV25-1,TRBJ2-7,.
CASRRMGQGHSGANVLTF,TGTGCCAGCAGAAGAATGGGACAGGGGCACTCTGGGGCCAACGTCCTGACTTTC,TRBD1,TRBV3-1/TRBV3-2,TRBJ2-6,.
CASSRLAGGLGGELFF,TGTGCCAGCAGCCGACTAGCGGGGGGGCTTGGCGGGGAGCTGTTTTTT,TRBD2,TRBV5-6,TRBJ2-2,.
CASSRLTQEGRETQYF,TGTGCCAGCAGTCGTCTCACCCAGGAGGGTCGGGAGACCCAGTACTTC,.,TRBV4-2,TRBJ2-5,.
CASSPEDREGSYNSPLHF,TGTGCCAGCAGCCCGGAGGACAGGGAGGGGTCCTATAATTCACCCCTCCACTTT,TRBD1,TRBV7-8,TRBJ1-6,.
CASRTDILYGYTF,TGTGCCAGCAGAACCGACATCCTCTATGGCTACACCTTC,.,TRBV13,TRBJ1-2,.
CSVEDRAGFYGYTF,TGCAGCGTTGAAGATCGGGCAGGGTTTTATGGCTACACCTTC,.,TRBV29-1,TRBJ1-2,.
CASSQEDRTGDNYGYTF,TGTGCCAGCAGCCAAGAAGATCGAACAGGAGACAACTATGGCTACACCTTC,.,TRBV4-2,TRBJ1-2,.
CATSFGGSSREQFF,TGTGCCACCTCGTTTGGCGGGAGTTCTCGTGAGCAGTTCTTC,TRBD2,TRBV25-1,TRBJ2-1,.
CSDQGSYGYTF,TGCAGCGACCAGGGGAGCTATGGCTACACCTTC,.,TRBV29-1,TRBJ1-2,once
CASSPVYQGAGNQPQHF,TGTGCCAGCTCACCAGTCTACCAGGGGGCCGGCAATCAGCCCCAGCATTTT,TRBD1,TRBV18,TRBJ1-5,.
CASSHEWRGRISYEQYF,TGTGCCAGCAGTCACGAATGGAGGGGACGGATCTCCTACGAGCAGTACTTC,.,TRBV28,TRBJ2-7,few
CASSQTGVNTEAFF,TGTGCCAGCAGCCAAACAGGGGTGAACACTGAAGCTTTCTTT,TRBD1,TRBV11-2,TRBJ1-1,.
CASIHQGVENTIYF,TGTGCCAGTATTCACCAGGGTGTGGAAAACACCATATATTTT,.,TRBV19,TRBJ1-3,.
CASRAGLYYGYTF,TGTGCCAGCAGGGCAGGGCTTTACTATGGCTACACCTTC,.,TRBV27,TRBJ1-2,.
CASRDRSMVGEQYF,TGTGCCAGTAGGGACAGATCTATGGTTGGCGAGCAGTACTTC,.,TRBV19,TRBJ2-7,.
CASTRQYTGELFF,TGTGCCAGCACACGACAGTACACCGGGGAGCTGTTTTTT,.,TRBV6-5,TRBJ2-2,.
CASSPPEDSYNEQFF,TGTGCCAGCTCACCACCAGAGGACTCCTACAATGAGCAGTTCTTC,.,TRBV18,TRBJ2-1,.
CASSQDQSGRIAAEQFF,TGTGCCAGCAGCCAAGATCAAAGCGGGAGGATTGCTGCTGAGCAGTTCTTC,TRBD2,TRBV4-2,TRBJ2-1,.
CAWSQADYGYTF,TGTGCCTGGAGTCAGGCAGACTATGGCTACACCTTC,.,TRBV30,TRBJ1-2,few
CASSESDTGELFF,TGCGCCAGCAGTGAGTCCGACACCGGGGAGCTGTTTTTT,.,TRBV10-1,TRBJ2-2,few
CASSSRSGSTDTQYF,TGTGCCAGCAGCTCCCGAAGCGGGAGCACAGATACGCAGTATTTT,.,TRBV7-3,TRBJ2-3,once
CASTRVGGSYNEQFF,TGCGCCAGCACCCGGGTGGGTGGGTCCTACAATGAGCAGTTCTTC,.,TRBV5-1,TRBJ2-1,.
CASGGLGQPQHF,TGTGCCAGCGGGGGCTTGGGTCAGCCCCAGCATTTT,.,TRBV6-5,TRBJ1-5,.
CASAPGRVGNEQFF,TGTGCTAGTGCGCCAGGTAGAGTTGGGAATGAGCAGTTCTTC,.,TRBV12-5,TRBJ2-1,.
CASSRQAGEKLFF,TGTGCCAGCAGTCGGCAGGCCGGTGAAAAACTGTTTTTT,.,TRBV12-3/TRBV12-4,TRBJ1-4,once
CASSLQGSVGYTF,TGTGCCAGCAGCTTACAGGGGTCCGTGGGCTACACCTTC,TRBD1,TRBV5-6,TRBJ1-2,once
CASSLEAGVYEQYF,TGTGCCAGCAGCTTAGAAGCCGGAGTCTACGAGCAGTACTTC,.,TRBV7-2,TRBJ2-7,.
CASTPGTGGTEAFF,TGTGCCAGCACCCCCGGGACAGGGGGCACTGAAGCTTTCTTT,TRBD1,TRBV6-6,TRBJ1-1,.
CASSHIQQGNSAFF,TGTGCCAGCAGCCATATACAACAGGGTAATTCAGCTTTCTTT,.,TRBV3-1/TRBV3-2,TRBJ1-1,.
CASSLFGKANQPQHF,TGTGCCAGCAGCTTATTTGGTAAAGCCAATCAGCCCCAGCATTTT,.,TRBV7-8,TRBJ1-5,.
CASSIGSEQPQHF,TGTGCCAGTAGTATAGGGTCGGAGCAGCCCCAGCATTTT,.,TRBV19,TRBJ1-5,.
CASSSLDRASPLHF,TGTGCCAGCAGCTCCTTAGACAGGGCTTCACCCCTCCACTTT,TRBD1,TRBV7-6,TRBJ1-6,.
CSVEGATGIDTQYF,TGCAGCGTTGAAGGGGCTACAGGGATAGATACGCAGTATTTT,.,TRBV29-1,TRBJ2-3,.
CSAGGLAGSTDTQYF,TGCAGCGCAGGGGGACTAGCGGGAAGCACAGATACGCAGTATTTT,TRBD2,TRBV29-1,TRBJ2-3,.
CASSERTGNSPLHF,TGTGCCAGCAGTGAAAGAACAGGGAATTCACCCCTCCACTTT,.,TRBV2,TRBJ1-6,.